Below, 3 T cell receptor beta chains from the same sample are listed, as sequenced in a study of identical twins. TCRdb analysed the 5' RACE reads with MiXCR anew, one entry per CDR3 protein. Among a few hundred thousand distinct CDR3 sequences listed, roughly 12% were seen once. These data also featured in a second study, about yellow fever vaccine responses in identical twins.

Sequences were obtained from memory (CD45RO+) T cells sorted from blood. These receptor sequences come from a young woman in good health.

This clonotype came up many times. The V and J genes are TRBV25-1 and TRBJ2-5; D could derive from TRBD1 or TRBD2 (6 bases each). The CDR3 spans 12 residues. Per germline, CDR1 MGHDK and CDR2 SYGVNS. Trimming shortened V by 5 bases and J by 5 bases, and 9 bases separated the two germline ends. CDR3 nucleotides: TGTGCCAGCAGTCGAGGGGGGGAGACCCAGTACTTC. As protein: CASSRGGETQYF. Supplemented by reference TRBV25-1 and TRBJ2-5, the full variable domain reads EADIYQTPRYLVIGTGKKITLECSQTMGHDKMYWYQQDPGMELHLIHYSYGVNSTEKGDLSSESTVSRIRTEHFPLTLESARPSHTSQYLCASSRGGETQYFGPGTRLLVL.

The sample holds many counts of this clonotype. This chain connects TRBV2 to TRBJ2-2, with 10 bases identical to TRBD1. Trimming at V came to 4 bases and at J to 5 bases, leaving 7 bases not matched to a gene. This CDR3 region has 16 residues. CDR1 and CDR2 from the germline V gene are SNHLY and FYNNEI. CDR3 sequence reads: CASSVGTGVGTGELFF. The DNA of the CDR3 is TGTGCCAGCAGTGTAGGGACAGGGGTTGGAACCGGGGAGCTGTTTTTT. Filled out from reference TRBV2 and TRBJ2-2, the complete variable domain reads EPEVTQTPSHQVTQMGQEVILRCVPISNHLYFYWYRQILGQKVEFLVSFYNNEISEKSEIFDDQFSVERPDGSNFTLKIRSTKLEDSAMYFCASSVGTGVGTGELFFGEGSRLTVL.

V gene TRBV20-1 combines with J gene TRBJ1-2, with D uncertain. Germline values: CDR1 DFQATT, CDR2 SNEGSKA (reference sequence). Trimming left V 3 bases short and J 2 bases short, with 16 bases between. The CDR3 is 15 amino acids. The CDR3 DNA is TGCAGTGCTAGTAACAGAGGATCACTCAACTATGGCTACACCTTC. Translated, it gives CSASNRGSLNYGYTF.